This section outlines one T cell receptor beta chain sequence together with its context. This entry comes from a study of CD8+CD57+ T cells in acquired aplastic anemia. Patients chosen for sequencing had CD8+CD57+ cells that had expanded, as shown by flow cytometry. V trimming: 8 bases; J trimming: 4 bases; junction bases outside the gene matches: 2. CDR3 length: 12 amino acids. Germline V gene lookup returns CDR1 ENHRY and CDR2 SYGVKD. Using genomic DNA as the template, TCR beta VDJ and CDR3 profiling was carried out. Using its own MiXCR run on the reads, TCRdb lists one record per CDR3 protein. The sample holds 150,000 to 200,000 distinct CDR3 sequences, over 40% seen once.

The V gene is TRBV10-3, the J gene TRBJ2-7; 10 bases line up with TRBD1. The sequenced sample consisted of sorted CD4+, CD8+, or CD8+CD57+ T cells (not recorded which) from PBMCs. The source of this sequence is a human donor with aplastic anemia. CDR3 in amino acids: CAIRTGGYEQYV. CDR3 in DNA: TGTGCCATCCGGACAGGGGGTTACGAGCAGTACGTC.